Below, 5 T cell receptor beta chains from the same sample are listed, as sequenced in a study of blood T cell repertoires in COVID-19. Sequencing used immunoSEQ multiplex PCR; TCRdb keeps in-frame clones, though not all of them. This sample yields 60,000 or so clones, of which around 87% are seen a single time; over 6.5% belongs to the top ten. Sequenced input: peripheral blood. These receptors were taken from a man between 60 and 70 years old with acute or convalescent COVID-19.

The chain's CDR3 is CAIRGGGGLIDYGYTF. DNA of the CDR3: TGTGCCATCCGAGGAGGGGGCGGACTTATCGACTATGGCTACACCTTC. The chain is built from TRBV10-3 and TRBJ1-2; 7 bases match TRBD1. J gave up 3 bases and V 8 bases, and 15 bases lay outside the gene matches. Germline CDR1 is ENHRY and CDR2 is SYGVKD. The CDR3 totals 16 residues.

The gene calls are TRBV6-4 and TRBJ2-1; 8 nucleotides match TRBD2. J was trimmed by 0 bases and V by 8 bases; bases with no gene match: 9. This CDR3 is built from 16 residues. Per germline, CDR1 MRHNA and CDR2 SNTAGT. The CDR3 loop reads CASEGGRGASYNEQFF. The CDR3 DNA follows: TGTGCCAGCGAGGGAGGGCGGGGGGCCTCCTACAATGAGCAGTTCTTC.

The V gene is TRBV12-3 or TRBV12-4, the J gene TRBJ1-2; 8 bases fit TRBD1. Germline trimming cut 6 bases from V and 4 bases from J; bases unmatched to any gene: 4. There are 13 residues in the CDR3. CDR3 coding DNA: TGTGCCAGCAGCGCCGACAGGGGCTATGGCTACACCTTC. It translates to CASSADRGYGYTF.

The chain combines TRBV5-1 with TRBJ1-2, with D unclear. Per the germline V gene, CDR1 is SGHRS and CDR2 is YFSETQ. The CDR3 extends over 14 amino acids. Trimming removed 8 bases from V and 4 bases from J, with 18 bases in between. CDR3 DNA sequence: TGCGCCAGTACCGGTGATAACCTCTTCTATGGCTACACCTTC. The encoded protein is CASTGDNLFYGYTF.

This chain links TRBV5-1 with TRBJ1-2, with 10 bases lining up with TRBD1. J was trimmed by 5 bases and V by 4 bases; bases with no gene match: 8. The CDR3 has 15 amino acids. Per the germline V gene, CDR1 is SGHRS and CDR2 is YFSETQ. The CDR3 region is CASSLGTGEGYGYTF. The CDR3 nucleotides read TGCGCCAGCAGCCTGGGGACAGGGGAAGGGTATGGCTACACCTTC.